This T cell receptor beta chain was obtained from a study of cytomegalovirus exposure and HLA in healthy donors. Study findings and constraints: The likely explanation for a cluster of highly shared sequence variants was sequencing artifact. Generally TCR sequences proved uncommon, though certain public TCRs appeared in numerous donors.

Regarding this clone: Its antigen is not known.

Primers for the PCR totalled 60 Vbeta and 13 Jbeta. This table comes from immunoSEQ multiplex PCR, and its TCRdb copy is limited to in-frame clones, with some not included. The repertoire holds roughly 160,000 clones, with almost 75% as singletons. This CDR3 has 14 amino acids. With 6 bases clipped from V and 0 bases from J, the junction kept 4 bases outside the gene matches. The V gene's germline CDR1 is SNHLY and CDR2 FYNNEI. The receptor's source is a woman under 30 in good health and CMV-seropositive. The sequencing input was PBMCs. The V and J genes are TRBV2 and TRBJ1-1; 7 bases map to TRBD1. In DNA, the CDR3 is TGTGCCAGCAGCGACGGGACAGTGAACACTGAAGCTTTCTTT. It encodes CASSDGTVNTEAFF.